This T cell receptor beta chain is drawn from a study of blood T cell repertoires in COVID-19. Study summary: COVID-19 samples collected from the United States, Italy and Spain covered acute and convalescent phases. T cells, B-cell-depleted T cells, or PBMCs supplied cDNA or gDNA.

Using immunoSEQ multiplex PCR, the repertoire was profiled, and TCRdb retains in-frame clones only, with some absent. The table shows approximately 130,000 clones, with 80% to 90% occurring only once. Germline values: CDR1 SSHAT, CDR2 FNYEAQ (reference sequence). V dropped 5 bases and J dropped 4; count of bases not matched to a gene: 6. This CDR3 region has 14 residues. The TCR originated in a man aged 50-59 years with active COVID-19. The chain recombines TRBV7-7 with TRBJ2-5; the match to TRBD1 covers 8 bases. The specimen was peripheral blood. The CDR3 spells CASSPGQGLETQYF. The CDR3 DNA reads TGTGCCAGCAGCCCAGGACAGGGCCTAGAGACCCAGTACTTC. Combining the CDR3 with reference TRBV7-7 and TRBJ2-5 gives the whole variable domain GAGVSQSPRYKVTKRGQDVTLRCDPISSHATLYWYQQALGQGPEFLTYFNYEAQPDKSGLPSDRFSAERPEGSISTLTIQRTEQRDSAMYRCASSPGQGLETQYFGPGTRLLVL.